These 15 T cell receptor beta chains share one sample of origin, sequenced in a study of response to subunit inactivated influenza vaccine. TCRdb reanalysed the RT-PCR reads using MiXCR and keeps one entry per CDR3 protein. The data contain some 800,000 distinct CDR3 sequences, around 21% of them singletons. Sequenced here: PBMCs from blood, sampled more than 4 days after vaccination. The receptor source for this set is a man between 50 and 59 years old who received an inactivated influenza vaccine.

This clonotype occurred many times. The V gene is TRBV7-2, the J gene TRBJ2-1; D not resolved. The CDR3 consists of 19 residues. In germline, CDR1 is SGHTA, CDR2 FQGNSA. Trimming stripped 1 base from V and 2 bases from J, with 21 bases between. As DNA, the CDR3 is TGTGCCAGCAGCTTAGGGGTGGGTGTGCGACTCAATACCTACAATGAGCAGTTCTTC. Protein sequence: CASSLGVGVRLNTYNEQFF.

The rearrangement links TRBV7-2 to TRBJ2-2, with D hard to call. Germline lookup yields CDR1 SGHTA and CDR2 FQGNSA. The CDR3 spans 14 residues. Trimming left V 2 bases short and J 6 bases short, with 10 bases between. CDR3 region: CASSLTRAAGELFF. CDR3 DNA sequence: TGTGCCAGCAGCTTAACCAGAGCTGCCGGGGAGCTGTTTTTT.

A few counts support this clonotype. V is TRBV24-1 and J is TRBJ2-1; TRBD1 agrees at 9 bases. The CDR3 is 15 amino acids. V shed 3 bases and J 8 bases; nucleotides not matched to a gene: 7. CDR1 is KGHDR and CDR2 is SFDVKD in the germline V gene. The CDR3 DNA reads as TGTGCCACCAGTGATGGGTGGGACAGGGACGATGAGCAGTTCTTC. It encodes CATSDGWDRDDEQFF.

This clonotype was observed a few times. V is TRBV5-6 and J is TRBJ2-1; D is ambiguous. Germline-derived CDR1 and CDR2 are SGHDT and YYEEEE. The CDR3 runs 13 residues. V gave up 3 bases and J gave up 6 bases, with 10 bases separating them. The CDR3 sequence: CASSWISVNEQFF. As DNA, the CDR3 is TGTGCCAGCAGCTGGATTAGTGTCAATGAGCAGTTCTTC.

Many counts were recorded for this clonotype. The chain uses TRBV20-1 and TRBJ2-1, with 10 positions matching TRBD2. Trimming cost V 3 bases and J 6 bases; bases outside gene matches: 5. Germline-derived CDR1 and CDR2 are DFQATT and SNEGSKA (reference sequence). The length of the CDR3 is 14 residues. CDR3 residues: CSASLAGVSNEQFF. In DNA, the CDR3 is TGCAGTGCTAGTCTAGCGGGAGTTTCCAATGAGCAGTTCTTC.

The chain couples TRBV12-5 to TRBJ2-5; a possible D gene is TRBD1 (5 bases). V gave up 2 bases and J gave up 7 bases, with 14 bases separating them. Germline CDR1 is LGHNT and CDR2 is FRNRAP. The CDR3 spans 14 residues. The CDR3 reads CASGLKDTPWTQYF. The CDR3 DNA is TGTGCTAGTGGTTTGAAGGACACCCCTTGGACCCAGTACTTC.

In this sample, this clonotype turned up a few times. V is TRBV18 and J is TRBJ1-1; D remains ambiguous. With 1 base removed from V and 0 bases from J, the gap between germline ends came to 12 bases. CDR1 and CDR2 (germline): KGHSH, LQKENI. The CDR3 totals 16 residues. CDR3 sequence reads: CASSPLSGTMNTEAFF. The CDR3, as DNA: TGTGCCAGCTCACCACTTTCAGGAACTATGAACACTGAAGCTTTCTTT.

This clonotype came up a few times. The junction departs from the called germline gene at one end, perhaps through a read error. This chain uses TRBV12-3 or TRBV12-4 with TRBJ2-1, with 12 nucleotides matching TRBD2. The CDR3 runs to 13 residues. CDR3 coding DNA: TGTGCCACCAGTGGGACTAGCGGGAATGAGCAGTTCTTC. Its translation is CATSGTSGNEQFF.

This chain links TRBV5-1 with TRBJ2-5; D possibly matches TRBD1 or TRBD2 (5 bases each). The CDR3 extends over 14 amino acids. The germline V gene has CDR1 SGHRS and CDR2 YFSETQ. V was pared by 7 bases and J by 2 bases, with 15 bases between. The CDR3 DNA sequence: TGCGCCAGCGGACAAAATGGGGGACAAGAGACCCAGTACTTC. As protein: CASGQNGGQETQYF.

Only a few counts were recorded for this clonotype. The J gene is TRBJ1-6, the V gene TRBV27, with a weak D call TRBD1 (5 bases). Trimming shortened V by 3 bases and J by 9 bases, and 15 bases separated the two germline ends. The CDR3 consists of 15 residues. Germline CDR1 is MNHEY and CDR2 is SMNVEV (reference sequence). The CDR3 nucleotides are TGTGCCAGCAGTTTCGGACCTCAGGGTTCTTCACCCCTCCACTTT. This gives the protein CASSFGPQGSSPLHF.

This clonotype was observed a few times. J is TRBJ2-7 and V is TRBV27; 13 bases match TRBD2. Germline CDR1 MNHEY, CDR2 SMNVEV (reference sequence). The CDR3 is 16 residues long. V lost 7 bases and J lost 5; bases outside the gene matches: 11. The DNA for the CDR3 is TGTGCCAGCACCTTACTAGCGGGAGGGCCGCTGAACGAGCAGTACTTC. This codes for CASTLLAGGPLNEQYF.

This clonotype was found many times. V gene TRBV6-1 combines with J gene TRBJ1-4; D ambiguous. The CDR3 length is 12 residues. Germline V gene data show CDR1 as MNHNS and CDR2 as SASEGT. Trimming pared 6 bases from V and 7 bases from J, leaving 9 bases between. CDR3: CASRGNLEKLFF. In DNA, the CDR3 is TGTGCCAGCAGGGGGAACCTTGAAAAACTGTTTTTT.

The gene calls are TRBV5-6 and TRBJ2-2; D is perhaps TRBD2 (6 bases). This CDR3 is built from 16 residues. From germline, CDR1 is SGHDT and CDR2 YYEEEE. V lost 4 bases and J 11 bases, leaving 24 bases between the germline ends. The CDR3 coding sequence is TGTGCCAGCAGCCCGGGACTGGCCTTTCGGAGCGGAGAGCTGTTTTTT. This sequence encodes CASSPGLAFRSGELFF.

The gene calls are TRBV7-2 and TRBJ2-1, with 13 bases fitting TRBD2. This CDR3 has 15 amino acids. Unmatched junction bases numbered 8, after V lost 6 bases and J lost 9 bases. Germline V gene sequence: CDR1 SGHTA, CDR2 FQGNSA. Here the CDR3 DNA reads TGTGCCAGCAGGGCTGGACTAGCGGGGGCGGGTGAGCAGTTCTTC. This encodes CASRAGLAGAGEQFF.

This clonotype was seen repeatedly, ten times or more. The CDR3 sequence: CSARPGSHYNSPLHF. The CDR3 region has the DNA TGCAGTGCTAGACCGGGCAGTCACTATAATTCACCCCTCCACTTT. The chain carries TRBV20-1 and TRBJ1-6; D not certain. The CDR3 extends over 15 amino acids. V was trimmed by 2 bases and J by 3 bases, leaving 11 bases between them. Germline V gene sequence: CDR1 DFQATT, CDR2 SNEGSKA (reference sequence).